This T cell receptor (beta chain) appears in the sequencing data of a study of shared clonotypes between healthy human individuals. Across the study: Donors, aged 18 to 49, were two women and three men.

The authors' processing: Filtering differed since immunoSEQ provided only junctions, with no quality scores. Profiling relied on immunoSEQ multiplex PCR, and the TCRdb table lists in-frame clones only, not all of them. V and J calls plus clone size are reproduced from that table; the DNA served to infer D and trimming. This table holds about 1.1 million clones, roughly 77% found once. Germline values: CDR1 SGHNT, CDR2 YYREEE (reference sequence). Trimming shortened V by 2 bases and J by 5 bases, and 8 bases separated the two germline ends. CDR3 length: 13 residues. The V and J genes are TRBV5-4 and TRBJ1-5; no clear D gene. The clonotype was recovered from a man younger than 35 in good health. Some clones in this sample may be carry-over from other donors' samples. Sequencing used memory CD4+ T cells from PBMCs. Regarding subset: CD45RA-negative fraction. The CDR3 DNA follows: TGTGCCAGCAGCTTTGACCCTTATCAGCCCCAGCATTTT. Translating it yields CASSFDPYQPQHF.